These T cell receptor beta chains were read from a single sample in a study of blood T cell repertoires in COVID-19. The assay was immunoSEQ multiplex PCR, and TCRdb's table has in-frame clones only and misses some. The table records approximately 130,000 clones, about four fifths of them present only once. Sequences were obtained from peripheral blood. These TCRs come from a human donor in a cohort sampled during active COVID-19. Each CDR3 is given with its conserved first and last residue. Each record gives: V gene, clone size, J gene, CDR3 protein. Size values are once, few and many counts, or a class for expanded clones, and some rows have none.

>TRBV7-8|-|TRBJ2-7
CASSPRDNLYEQYF
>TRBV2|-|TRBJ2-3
CASSPGTGVDTQYF
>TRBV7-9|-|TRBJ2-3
CASSLAELATDTQYF
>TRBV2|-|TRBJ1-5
CASSGQGNQPQHF
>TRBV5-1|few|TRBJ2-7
CASSVSPGGYSSYEQYF
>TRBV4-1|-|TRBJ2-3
CASSMGAGYDTQYF
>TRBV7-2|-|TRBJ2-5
CASSPRLAGGIETQYF
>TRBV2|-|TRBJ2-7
CASGRQGLYEQYF
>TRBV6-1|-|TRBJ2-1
CASSVSGGSSYNEQFF
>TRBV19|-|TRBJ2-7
CATSGQGPDEQYF
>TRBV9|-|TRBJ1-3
CASSVLKAGTGNTIYF
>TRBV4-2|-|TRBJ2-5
CASRPDRGGEGETQYF
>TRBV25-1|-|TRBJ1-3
CASTSNSGQRNTIYF
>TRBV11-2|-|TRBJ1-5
CASSFGQGDQPQHF
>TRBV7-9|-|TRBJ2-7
CASSLRHRAYEQYF
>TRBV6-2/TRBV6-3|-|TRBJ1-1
CASSYSGGLNTEAFF
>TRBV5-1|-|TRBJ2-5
CASSLTGTSGRETQYF
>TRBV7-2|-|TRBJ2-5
CASSLRPTGGYQETQYF
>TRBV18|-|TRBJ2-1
CASSAGDYGNEQFF
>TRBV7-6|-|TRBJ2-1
CASSPSGGALNEQFF
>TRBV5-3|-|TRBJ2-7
CARSLEGQPHLYEQYF
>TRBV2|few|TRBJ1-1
CASRGGVATNTEAFF
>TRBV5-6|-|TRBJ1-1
CASSLPPGSGTEAFF
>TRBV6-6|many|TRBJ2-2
CASSTRDSGGGGELFF
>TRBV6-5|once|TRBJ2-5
CASTGYQETQYF
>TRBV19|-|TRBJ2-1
CASSIGSALEQFF
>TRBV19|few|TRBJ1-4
CASTLHHTRDEKLFF
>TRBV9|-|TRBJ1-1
CASSPPQGQNTEAFF
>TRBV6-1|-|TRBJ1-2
CASSEGGQGLLFTF
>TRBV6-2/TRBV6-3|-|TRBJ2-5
CASSKSDRARTQYF
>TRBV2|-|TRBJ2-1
CASSEGIAGGKQFF
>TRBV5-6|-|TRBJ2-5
CASRSLGRGAQETQYF
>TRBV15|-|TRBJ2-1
CATSRDITGESYNEQFF
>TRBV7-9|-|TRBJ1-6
CASSLVGQGVYNSPLHF
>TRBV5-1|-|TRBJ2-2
CASSLDTPNTGELFF
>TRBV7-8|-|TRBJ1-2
CASIPGGGGGNYGYTF
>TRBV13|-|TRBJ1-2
CASSKGQANLGGYTF